These 25 T cell receptor beta chains were all obtained from the same sample, sequenced in a study of blood T cell repertoires in COVID-19. Using immunoSEQ multiplex PCR, the repertoire was profiled, and TCRdb retains in-frame clones only, with some absent. The sample has a few hundred thousand clones; less than 85% are singletons. The sequencing sample was made of peripheral blood. The receptors were sampled from a woman aged 18-29 years with acute or convalescent COVID-19.

This chain connects TRBV18 to TRBJ2-1; 8 bases align to TRBD1. Germline CDR1 is KGHSH and CDR2 is LQKENI. This CDR3 region has 19 residues. The junction had 15 bases not matched to a gene; V was cut back by 0 bases and J by 5 bases. CDR3 DNA: TGTGCCAGCTCACCACCCGGGCTACGACAGGGGAAATTGGACAATGAGCAGTTCTTC. It yields the protein CASSPPGLRQGKLDNEQFF.

The CDR3 reads CASSEAIEAYNQPQHF. DNA for the CDR3: TGTGCCAGCAGTGAAGCAATCGAGGCTTACAATCAGCCCCAGCATTTT. The V and J genes are TRBV6-1 and TRBJ1-5; D gene unclear. The germline gives CDR1 MNHNS, CDR2 SASEGT. Trimming took 0 bases from V and 3 from J, leaving 12 bases between them. The CDR3 covers 16 residues.

This rearrangement joins TRBV19 to TRBJ2-1; D is possibly TRBD2 (6 bases). CDR3 length: 14 amino acids. V was clipped by 6 bases and J by 6 bases, with 15 bases between them. Germline loops: CDR1 LNHDA, CDR2 SQIVND (reference sequence). This CDR3 reads CASRQAGLRNEQFF. CDR3 DNA: TGTGCCAGTAGACAGGCGGGGCTCCGCAATGAGCAGTTCTTC.

The CDR3 DNA follows: TGCGCCAGCAGCTACGACTTGGTCGAGCAGTACTTC. As protein: CASSYDLVEQYF. The chain combines TRBV5-1 with TRBJ2-7; no firm D call. Germline assignment: CDR1 SGHRS and CDR2 YFSETQ. Trimming took 3 bases from V and 6 from J, leaving 10 bases between them. CDR3 length equals 12 residues.

This clone occurred a few times. The chain carries TRBV4-2 and TRBJ2-7; 7 nucleotides align to TRBD2. Germline V gene lookup returns CDR1 LGHNA and CDR2 YNFKEQ. Losses at the gene ends were 4 bases for V and 2 bases for J; bases not matched to a gene: 8. This CDR3 has 15 residues. The CDR3 region has the DNA TGTGCCAGCAGCCCGGCAACGGGAGGTGCCTACGAGCAGTACTTC. This gives the protein CASSPATGGAYEQYF.

CDR3 DNA sequence: TGTGCAAGTCGCTTATTTCCAGGGGGACACGAGCAGTACTTC. This sequence encodes CASRLFPGGHEQYF. The chain uses TRBV12-2 and TRBJ2-7; the DNA was not used to check the table's D call, TRBD1. TRBV12-2 is designated a pseudogene. The CDR3 consists of 14 residues.

V gene TRBV19 combines with J gene TRBJ1-5; 9 bases map to TRBD1. The CDR3 contains 17 residues. The trim removed 6 bases at V and 5 bases at J, leaving 14 bases unmatched. From germline, CDR1 is LNHDA and CDR2 SQIVND (reference sequence). The CDR3 DNA reads TGTGCCAGTAGGAGAAAGGGACAGGGAGAGTTACATCAGCCCCAGCATTTT. Amino acid sequence: CASRRKGQGELHQPQHF.

This sequence joins TRBV9 and TRBJ2-1; 9 bases match TRBD2. Per germline, CDR1 SGDLS and CDR2 YYNGEE. Trimming cost V 2 bases and J 2 bases; bases outside gene matches: 2. This CDR3 has 15 amino acids. The CDR3 DNA is TGTGCCAGCAGCGTTAGCGGGGGACCCTACAATGAGCAGTTCTTC. Protein product: CASSVSGGPYNEQFF.

The rearrangement links TRBV28 to TRBJ2-1; 9 nucleotides agree with TRBD2. This CDR3 is 15 amino acids long. V shed 6 bases, J shed 0 bases, and the junction held 3 bases outside the gene matches. The germline V gene has CDR1 MDHEN and CDR2 SYDVKM. The CDR3, as DNA: TGTGCCAGCAGATTTAGCGGGAGCTCCTACAATGAGCAGTTCTTC. As protein: CASRFSGSSYNEQFF.

The rearrangement links TRBV11-2 to TRBJ2-7; TRBD1 might be the D (5 bases). The CDR3 is 13 amino acids. Germline CDR1 reads SGHAT; CDR2 reads FQNNGV. Deletions cut 3 bases from V and 5 bases from J, with 11 bases between. This chain's CDR3 is CASSLGRINEQYF. For the CDR3, the DNA is TGTGCCAGCAGCTTGGGGCGGATCAACGAGCAGTACTTC. The whole variable domain, remainder taken from reference TRBV11-2 and TRBJ2-7, is EAGVAQSPRYKIIEKRQSVAFWCNPISGHATLYWYQQILGQGPKLLIQFQNNGVVDDSQLPKDRFSAERLKGVDSTLKIQPAKLEDSAVYLCASSLGRINEQYFGPGTRLTVT.

The chain uses TRBV6-5 and TRBJ2-1; D is possibly TRBD2 (6 bases). This CDR3 is built from 15 residues. Trimming shortened V by 0 bases and J by 6 bases, and 12 bases separated the two germline ends. The germline gives CDR1 MNHEY, CDR2 SVGAGI. The DNA for the CDR3 is TGTGCCAGCAGTTACTCGATGGACGGGGGCAATGAGCAGTTCTTC. This gives the protein CASSYSMDGGNEQFF.

The J gene is TRBJ1-1, the V gene TRBV5-8; D not resolved. V was shortened by 7 bases and J by 0 bases, with 10 bases between the two germline ends. CDR1 is SGHTS and CDR2 is YDEGEE in the germline V gene. This CDR3 comprises 13 residues. CDR3 sequence: CASLGEMNTEAFF. The CDR3 DNA reads as TGTGCCAGCCTCGGTGAGATGAACACTGAAGCTTTCTTT.

This clone has more than one count but fewer than ten. V is TRBV5-8 and J is TRBJ2-7; possible D gene TRBD2, 7 bases. The CDR3 extends over 15 amino acids. Germline V CDR1 and CDR2: SGHTS, YDEGEE. Trimming stripped 4 bases from V and 0 bases from J, with 14 bases between. The DNA of the CDR3 is TGTGCCAGCAGCCGAGGGGGGGGGACCTCCTACGAGCAGTACTTC. Residues: CASSRGGGTSYEQYF.

This chain uses TRBV5-5 with TRBJ1-2; D remains unclear. This CDR3 is built from 15 residues. Per germline, CDR1 SGHKS and CDR2 YYEKEE (reference sequence). With 6 bases removed from V and 7 bases from J, the gap between germline ends came to 22 bases. CDR3 amino acids: CASTQAEGIRGGYTF. The CDR3 DNA reads as TGTGCCAGCACCCAGGCCGAGGGTATTCGGGGTGGCTACACCTTC.

The V gene is TRBV5-1, the J gene TRBJ2-1, with D tentatively TRBD2 (6 bases). The CDR3 length is 15 residues. Deletions cut 5 bases from V and 3 bases from J, with 15 bases between. The germline CDR1 and CDR2 sequences are SGHRS and YFSETQ. The CDR3 sequence is CASSFLALSYNEQFF. The CDR3, as DNA: TGCGCCAGCAGTTTTCTAGCGCTTAGCTACAATGAGCAGTTCTTC.

The rearrangement joins TRBV9 to TRBJ2-5; TRBD2 aligns across 10 bases. CDR1 and CDR2 from the germline V gene are SGDLS and YYNGEE. V shed 4 bases, J shed 4 bases, and the junction held 7 bases outside the gene matches. This CDR3 comprises 15 residues. The CDR3 sequence is CASSIDSGRGETQYF. The CDR3 coding sequence is TGTGCCAGCAGCATAGACAGCGGGAGGGGAGAGACCCAGTACTTC.

The chain recombines TRBV12-3 or TRBV12-4 with TRBJ2-2; unclear D gene. With 10 bases removed from V and 5 bases from J, the gap between germline ends came to 8 bases. This CDR3 spans 11 amino acids. CDR3 region: CATAVTGELFF. CDR3 sequence (DNA): TGTGCCACCGCGGTGACCGGGGAGCTGTTTTTT.

CDR3 sequence (DNA): TGTGCCAGTAGTATAGATTATAGCAATCAGCCCCAGCATTTT. It codes for CASSIDYSNQPQHF. The chain couples TRBV19 to TRBJ1-5; D uncertain. The CDR3 is 14 amino acids. Germline V gene data show CDR1 as LNHDA and CDR2 as SQIVND (reference sequence). Trimming took off 0 bases at V and 0 bases at J, with 3 bases between the two ends.

The V call is TRBV6-6, the J call TRBJ2-4; D gene unclear. Trimming pared 2 bases from V and 0 bases from J, leaving 11 bases between. Germline V gives CDR1 MNHNY, CDR2 SVGAGI (reference sequence). The CDR3 has 16 amino acids. CDR3 loop: CASSYRSWRAKNIQYF. DNA for the CDR3: TGTGCCAGCAGTTACCGTAGCTGGAGAGCCAAAAACATTCAGTACTTC.

This chain uses TRBV6-5 with TRBJ2-1; TRBD1 agrees at 10 bases. With 0 bases clipped from V and 8 bases from J, the junction kept 7 bases outside the gene matches. Germline loops: CDR1 MNHEY, CDR2 SVGAGI. CDR3 length: 16 amino acids. The CDR3 DNA reads as TGTGCCAGCAGTTACTCCCCGGGACAGGGGAATGATGAGCAGTTCTTC. This sequence encodes CASSYSPGQGNDEQFF.

The chain combines TRBV5-1 with TRBJ1-6; D is unresolved. Trimming took off 0 bases at V and 9 bases at J, with 10 bases between the two ends. The CDR3 length is 14 residues. CDR1 and CDR2 from the germline V gene are SGHRS and YFSETQ. CDR3 in DNA: TGCGCCAGCAGCTTGGCCGGGAAAGTTTCACCCCTCCACTTT. Its protein product is CASSLAGKVSPLHF.

The genes are TRBV20-1 and TRBJ2-5; 7 nucleotides align to TRBD2. The length of the CDR3 is 11 residues. Germline CDR1 DFQATT, CDR2 SNEGSKA (reference sequence). The J segment lost 13 bases and the V segment lost 5 bases, leaving 10 bases of the junction unmatched. CDR3 in DNA: TGCAGTGCTTTGACTAGCCGTTATCTGTACTTC. It yields the protein CSALTSRYLYF.

This chain uses TRBV29-1 with TRBJ1-2, with D unclear. CDR1 SQVTM and CDR2 ANQGSEA come from the germline V gene. This CDR3 region has 13 residues. The V and J ends lost 2 bases and 4 bases respectively, with 11 bases between them. The CDR3 DNA sequence: TGCAGCGTTGAATTCGCAGGCCTCTATGGCTACACCTTC. Its translation: CSVEFAGLYGYTF.

The chain joins TRBV7-9 to TRBJ2-7, with 7 bases fitting TRBD2. Germline-derived CDR1 and CDR2 are SEHNR and FQNEAQ (reference sequence). The CDR3 contains 18 residues. Trimming at V came to 3 bases and at J to 0 bases, leaving 14 bases not matched to a gene. CDR3 loop: CASSLSSGGRESSYEQYF. For the CDR3, the DNA is TGTGCCAGCAGCTTGTCCTCTGGGGGGAGGGAGAGCTCCTACGAGCAGTACTTC.

This chain uses TRBV3-1 (or the pseudogene TRBV3-2) with TRBJ1-5, with D hard to call. The CDR3 extends over 13 amino acids. Germline V gene data show CDR1 as LGHDT and CDR2 as YNNKEL (reference sequence). Trimming took 0 bases from V and 9 from J, leaving 9 bases between them. The CDR3 DNA follows: TGTGCCAGCAGCCAAGATACTCTTCGGCCCCAGCATTTT. Translation gives CASSQDTLRPQHF.